This TCR beta chain was profiled in a study of CD8 T cells in Susac syndrome. Study-wide points: Only a relatively small number of individuals were included in the TCR sequencing and HLA analysis.

When the RNA was reverse transcribed, random hexamers were used with an input of roughly 0.45 to 1 ug. Coverage of TCR beta CDR3 amplification by immunoSEQ multiplex PCR extended to 54 Vbeta and 13 Jbeta. A single record per CDR3 protein comes from TCRdb applying MiXCR to the immunoSEQ multiplex PCR reads. The profile shows 100,000 to 150,000 distinct CDR3 sequences, roughly 80% of them singletons. High-throughput TCR beta sequencing covered peripheral CD8+ and CD4+ T cells. TEMRA cells were enriched by FACS, while CD8+ and CD4+ T cells were obtained through a negative isolation that was performed magnetically. With respect to this clonotype: Its antigen is currently unknown.

The CDR3 consists of 16 residues. The V and J ends lost 5 bases and 1 base respectively, with 17 bases between them. Germline CDR1 is SGHVS and CDR2 is FQNEAQ. The sample was CD8+ T cells from PBMCs. The TCR comes from a human donor with multiple sclerosis. The genes are TRBV7-8 and TRBJ1-1, with a weak D call TRBD1 (5 bases). The CDR3 coding sequence is TGTGCCAGCAGCCTTGGGGCAGCCAGTGGGAACACTGAAGCTTTCTTT. Translated: CASSLGAASGNTEAFF.